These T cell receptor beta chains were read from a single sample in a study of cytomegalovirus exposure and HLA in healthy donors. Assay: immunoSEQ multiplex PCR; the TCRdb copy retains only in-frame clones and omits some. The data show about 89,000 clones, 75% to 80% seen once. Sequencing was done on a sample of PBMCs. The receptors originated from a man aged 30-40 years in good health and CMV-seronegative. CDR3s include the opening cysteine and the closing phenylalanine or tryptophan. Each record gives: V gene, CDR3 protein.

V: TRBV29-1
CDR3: CSVEDPQGSPLHF

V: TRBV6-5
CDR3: CASSYSTDYNEQFF

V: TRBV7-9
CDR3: CASSLIGTEQETQYF

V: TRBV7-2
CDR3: CASSLSPGGANSYEQYF

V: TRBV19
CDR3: CASRRTVSYEQYF

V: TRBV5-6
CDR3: CASSLGTGEVRELFF

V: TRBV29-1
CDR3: CSVESGSGGYTF

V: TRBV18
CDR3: CASSPLERMNTEAFF

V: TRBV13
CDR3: CASSFRTAGNTIYF

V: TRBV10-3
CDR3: CAIDREIGYTF

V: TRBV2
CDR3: CASSRESSYNSPLHF

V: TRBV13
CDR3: CASSLGGQGASNQPQHF

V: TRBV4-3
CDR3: CASSQEVRGNEAFF

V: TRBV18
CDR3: CASSPAAYEQYF

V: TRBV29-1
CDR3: CSVLNGRAYGYTF

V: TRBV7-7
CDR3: CASSLNLGGYEQFF

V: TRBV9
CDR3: CASSGRGAAFYTDTQYF

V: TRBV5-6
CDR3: CASSYSIGSLVAEAFF

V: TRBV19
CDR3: CASSGPGLAGTPGPYEQYF

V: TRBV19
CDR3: CASSIFEMAATYNEQFF

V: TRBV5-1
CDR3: CASSLVGGGYEQYF

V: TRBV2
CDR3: CASSEGGYSNQPQHF

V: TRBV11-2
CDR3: CASSLMSAGGIVTDTQYF